This TCR beta chain was recorded in a study of T cell changes during pregnancy in multiple sclerosis. TCRdb keeps only in-frame clones here, not all; method: immunoSEQ multiplex PCR. This repertoire shows about 98,000 clones, about 90% found once; its top ten account for around 2.1%. Looked up from germline, CDR1 is LNHDA and CDR2 is SQIVND (reference sequence). Deletions cut 2 bases from V and 4 bases from J, with 12 bases between. This CDR3 region has 16 residues. The chain recombines TRBV19 with TRBJ2-6; perhaps TRBD2 as D (5 bases). The TCR sequence derives from a female donor in good health, enrolled as a control in a pregnancy study. Sequenced material: peripheral blood, taken after pregnancy. In DNA form, the CDR3 reads TGTGCCAGTAGTATAAACGGGATGTACGGGGCCAACGTCCTGACTTTC. Translating gives CASSINGMYGANVLTF.